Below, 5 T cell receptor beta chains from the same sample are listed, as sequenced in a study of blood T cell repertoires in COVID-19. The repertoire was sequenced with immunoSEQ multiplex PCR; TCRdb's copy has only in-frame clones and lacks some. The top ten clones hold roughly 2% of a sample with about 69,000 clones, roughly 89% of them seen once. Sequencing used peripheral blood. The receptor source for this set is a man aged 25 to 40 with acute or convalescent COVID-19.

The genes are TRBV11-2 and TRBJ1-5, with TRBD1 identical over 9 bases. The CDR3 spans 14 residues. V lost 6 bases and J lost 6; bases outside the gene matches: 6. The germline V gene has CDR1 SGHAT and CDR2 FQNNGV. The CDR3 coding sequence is TGTGCCAGCAGTAACAGGGGACAGGGTCAGCCCCAGCATTTT. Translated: CASSNRGQGQPQHF. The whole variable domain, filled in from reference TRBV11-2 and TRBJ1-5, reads EAGVAQSPRYKIIEKRQSVAFWCNPISGHATLYWYQQILGQGPKLLIQFQNNGVVDDSQLPKDRFSAERLKGVDSTLKIQPAKLEDSAVYLCASSNRGQGQPQHFGDGTRLSIL.

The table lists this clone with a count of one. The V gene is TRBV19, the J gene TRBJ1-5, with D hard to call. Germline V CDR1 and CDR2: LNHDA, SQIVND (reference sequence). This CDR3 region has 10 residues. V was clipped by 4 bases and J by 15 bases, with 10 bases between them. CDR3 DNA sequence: TGTGCCAGTAGTAAACAGTCGTGGCATTTT. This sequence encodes CASSKQSWHF.

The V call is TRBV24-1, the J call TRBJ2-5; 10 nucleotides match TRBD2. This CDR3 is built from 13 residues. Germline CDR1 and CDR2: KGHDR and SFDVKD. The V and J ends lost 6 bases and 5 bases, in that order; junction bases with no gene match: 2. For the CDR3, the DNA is TGTGCCACCAGTCTTAGCGGGAGGGAGACCCAGTACTTC. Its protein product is CATSLSGRETQYF.

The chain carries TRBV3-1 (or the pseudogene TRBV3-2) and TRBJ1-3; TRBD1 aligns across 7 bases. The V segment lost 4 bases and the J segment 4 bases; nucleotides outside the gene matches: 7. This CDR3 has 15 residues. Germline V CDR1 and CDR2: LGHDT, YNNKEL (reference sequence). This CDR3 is CASSRQGAVGNTIYF. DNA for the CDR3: TGTGCCAGCAGCCGACAGGGAGCGGTAGGAAACACCATATATTTT.

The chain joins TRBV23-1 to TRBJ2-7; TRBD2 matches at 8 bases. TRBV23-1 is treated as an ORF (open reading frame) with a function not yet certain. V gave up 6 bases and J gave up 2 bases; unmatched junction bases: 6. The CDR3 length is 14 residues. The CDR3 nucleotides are TGCGCCAGCAGAAAAAGCGGGGGAACCTACGAGCAGTACGTC. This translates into CASRKSGGTYEQYV.